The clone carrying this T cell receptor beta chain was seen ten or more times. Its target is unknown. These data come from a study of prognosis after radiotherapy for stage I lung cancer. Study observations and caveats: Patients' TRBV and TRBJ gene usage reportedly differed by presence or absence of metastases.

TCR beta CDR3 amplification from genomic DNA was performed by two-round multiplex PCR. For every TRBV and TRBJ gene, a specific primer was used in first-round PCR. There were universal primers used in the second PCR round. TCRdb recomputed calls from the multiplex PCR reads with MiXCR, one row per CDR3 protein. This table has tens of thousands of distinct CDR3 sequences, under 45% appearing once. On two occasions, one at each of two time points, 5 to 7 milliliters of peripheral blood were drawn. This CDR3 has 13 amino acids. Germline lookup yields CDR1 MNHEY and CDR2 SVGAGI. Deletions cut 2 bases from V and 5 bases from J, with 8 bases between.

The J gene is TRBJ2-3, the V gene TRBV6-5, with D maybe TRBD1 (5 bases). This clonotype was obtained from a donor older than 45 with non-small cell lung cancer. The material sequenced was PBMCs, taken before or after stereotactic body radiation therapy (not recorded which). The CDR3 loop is CASSYQGKDTQYF. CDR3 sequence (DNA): TGTGCCAGCAGTTACCAGGGTAAAGATACGCAGTATTTT.